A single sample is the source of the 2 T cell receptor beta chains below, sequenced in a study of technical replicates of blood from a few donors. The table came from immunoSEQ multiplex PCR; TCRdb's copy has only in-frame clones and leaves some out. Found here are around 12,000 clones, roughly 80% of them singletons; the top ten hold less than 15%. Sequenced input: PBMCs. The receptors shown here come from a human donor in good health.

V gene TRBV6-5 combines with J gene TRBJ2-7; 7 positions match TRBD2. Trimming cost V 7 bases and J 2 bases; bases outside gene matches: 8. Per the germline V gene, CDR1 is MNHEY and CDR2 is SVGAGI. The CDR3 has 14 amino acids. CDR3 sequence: CASNRDRGAYEQYF. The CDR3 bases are TGTGCCAGCAATAGGGACCGGGGGGCCTACGAGCAGTACTTC.

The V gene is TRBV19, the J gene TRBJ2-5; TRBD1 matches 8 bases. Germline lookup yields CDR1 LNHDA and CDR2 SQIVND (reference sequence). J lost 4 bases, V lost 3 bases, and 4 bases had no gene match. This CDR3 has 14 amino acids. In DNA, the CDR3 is TGTGCCAGTAGTATCAGGGGGCGGGGAGAGACCCAGTACTTC. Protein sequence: CASSIRGRGETQYF.